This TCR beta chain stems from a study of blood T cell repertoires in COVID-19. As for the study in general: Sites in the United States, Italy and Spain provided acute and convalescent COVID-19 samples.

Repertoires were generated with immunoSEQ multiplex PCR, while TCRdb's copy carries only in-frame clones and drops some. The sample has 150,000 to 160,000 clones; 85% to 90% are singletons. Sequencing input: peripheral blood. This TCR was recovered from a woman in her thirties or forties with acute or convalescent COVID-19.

The chain's CDR3 is CASSPPIQVFNEKLFF. The CDR3 DNA reads TGTGCCAGCAGCCCCCCCATACAGGTCTTTAATGAAAAACTGTTTTTT. The rearrangement links TRBV11-2 to TRBJ1-4, with D perhaps TRBD1 (5 bases). The CDR3 sequence is 16 residues long. V was shortened by 5 bases and J by 4 bases, with 17 bases between the two germline ends. Germline CDR1 reads SGHAT; CDR2 reads FQNNGV.